This record concerns one T cell receptor beta chain sequence. Trimming stripped 1 base from V and 4 bases from J, with 16 bases between. CDR3 length equals 16 residues. Germline CDR1 and CDR2: LGHDT and YNNKEL (reference sequence). Per the study methods: Estimated nucleated cell counts came from reference gene primer amplification. Some clones are missing from TCRdb's copy, which holds only in-frame ones; the method was immunoSEQ multiplex PCR. V and J calls and clone size are those listed in that table; D and trimming were worked out from the DNA. Here the sample spans about 160,000 clones, about 93% being singletons. The data originate from a study of blood T cell repertoires in COVID-19. Study-level background: Sample material is recorded as cDNA or gDNA derived from T cells, B-cell-depleted T cells, or PBMCs.

The clonotype originates from a woman in her forties or fifties with acute or convalescent COVID-19. What was sequenced was peripheral blood. The V gene is TRBV3-1 (or the pseudogene TRBV3-2), the J gene TRBJ1-2; tentative D call: TRBD1 (6 bases). CDR3 in amino acids: CASSQVGGARGYGYTF. CDR3 DNA sequence: TGTGCCAGCAGCCAAGTAGGGGGGGCGCGCGGCTATGGCTACACCTTC.